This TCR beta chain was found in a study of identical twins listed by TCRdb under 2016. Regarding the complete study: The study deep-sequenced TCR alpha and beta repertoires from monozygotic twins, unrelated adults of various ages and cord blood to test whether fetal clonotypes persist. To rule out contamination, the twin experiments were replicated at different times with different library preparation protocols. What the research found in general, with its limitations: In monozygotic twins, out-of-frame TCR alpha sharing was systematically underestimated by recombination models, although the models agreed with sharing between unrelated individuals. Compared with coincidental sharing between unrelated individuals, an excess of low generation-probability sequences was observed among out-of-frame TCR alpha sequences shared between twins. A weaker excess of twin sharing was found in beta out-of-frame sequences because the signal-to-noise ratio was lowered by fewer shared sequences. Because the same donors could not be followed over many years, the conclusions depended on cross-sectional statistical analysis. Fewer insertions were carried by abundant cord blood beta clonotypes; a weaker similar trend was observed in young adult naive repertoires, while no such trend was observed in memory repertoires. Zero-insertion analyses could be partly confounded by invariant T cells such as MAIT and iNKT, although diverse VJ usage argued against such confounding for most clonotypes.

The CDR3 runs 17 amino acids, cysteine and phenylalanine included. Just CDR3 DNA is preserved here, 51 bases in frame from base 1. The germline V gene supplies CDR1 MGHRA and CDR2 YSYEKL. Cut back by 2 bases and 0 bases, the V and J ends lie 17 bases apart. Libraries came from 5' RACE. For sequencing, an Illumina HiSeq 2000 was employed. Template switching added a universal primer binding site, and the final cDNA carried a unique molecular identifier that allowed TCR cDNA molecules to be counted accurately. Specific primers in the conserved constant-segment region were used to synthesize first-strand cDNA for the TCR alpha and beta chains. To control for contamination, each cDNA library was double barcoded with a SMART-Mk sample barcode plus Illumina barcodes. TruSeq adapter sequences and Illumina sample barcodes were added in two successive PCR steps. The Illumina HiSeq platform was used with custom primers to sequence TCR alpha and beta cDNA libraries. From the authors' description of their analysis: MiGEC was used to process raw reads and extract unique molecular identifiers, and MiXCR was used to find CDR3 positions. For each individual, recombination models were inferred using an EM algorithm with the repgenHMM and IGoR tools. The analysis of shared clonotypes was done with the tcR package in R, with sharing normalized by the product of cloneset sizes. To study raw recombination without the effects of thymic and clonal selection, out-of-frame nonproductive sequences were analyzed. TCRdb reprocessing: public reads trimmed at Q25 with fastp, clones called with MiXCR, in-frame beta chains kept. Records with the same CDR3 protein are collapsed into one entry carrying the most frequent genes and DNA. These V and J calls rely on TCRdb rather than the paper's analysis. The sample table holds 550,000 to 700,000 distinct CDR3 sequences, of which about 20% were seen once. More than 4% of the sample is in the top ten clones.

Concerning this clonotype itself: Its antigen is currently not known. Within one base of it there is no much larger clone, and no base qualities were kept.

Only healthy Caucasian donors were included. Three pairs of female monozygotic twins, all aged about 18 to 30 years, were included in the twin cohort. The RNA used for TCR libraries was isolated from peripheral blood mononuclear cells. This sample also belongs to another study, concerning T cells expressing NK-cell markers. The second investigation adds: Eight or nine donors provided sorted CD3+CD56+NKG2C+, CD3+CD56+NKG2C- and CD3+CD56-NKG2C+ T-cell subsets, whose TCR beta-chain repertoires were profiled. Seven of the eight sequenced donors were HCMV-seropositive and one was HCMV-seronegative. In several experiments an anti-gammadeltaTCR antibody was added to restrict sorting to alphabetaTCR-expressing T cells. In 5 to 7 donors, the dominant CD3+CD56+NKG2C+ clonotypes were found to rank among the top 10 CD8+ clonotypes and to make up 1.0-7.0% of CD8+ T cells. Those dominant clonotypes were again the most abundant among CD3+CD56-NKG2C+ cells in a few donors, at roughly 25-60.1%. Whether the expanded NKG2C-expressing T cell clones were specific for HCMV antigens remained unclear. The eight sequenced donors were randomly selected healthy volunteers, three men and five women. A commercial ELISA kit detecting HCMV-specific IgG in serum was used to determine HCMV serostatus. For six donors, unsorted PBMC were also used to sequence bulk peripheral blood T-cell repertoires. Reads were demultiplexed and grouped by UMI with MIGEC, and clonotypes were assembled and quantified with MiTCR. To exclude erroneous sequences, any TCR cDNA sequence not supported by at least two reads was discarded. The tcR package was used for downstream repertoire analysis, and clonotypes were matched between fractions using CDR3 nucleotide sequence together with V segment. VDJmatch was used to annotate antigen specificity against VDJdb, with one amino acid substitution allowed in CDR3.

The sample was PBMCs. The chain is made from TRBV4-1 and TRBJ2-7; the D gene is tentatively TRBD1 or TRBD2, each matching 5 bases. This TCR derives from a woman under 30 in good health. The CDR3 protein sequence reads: CASSQLERGPSSYEQYF. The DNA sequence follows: TGCGCCAGCAGCCAATTGGAGAGGGGCCCTAGCTCCTACGAGCAGTACTTC.